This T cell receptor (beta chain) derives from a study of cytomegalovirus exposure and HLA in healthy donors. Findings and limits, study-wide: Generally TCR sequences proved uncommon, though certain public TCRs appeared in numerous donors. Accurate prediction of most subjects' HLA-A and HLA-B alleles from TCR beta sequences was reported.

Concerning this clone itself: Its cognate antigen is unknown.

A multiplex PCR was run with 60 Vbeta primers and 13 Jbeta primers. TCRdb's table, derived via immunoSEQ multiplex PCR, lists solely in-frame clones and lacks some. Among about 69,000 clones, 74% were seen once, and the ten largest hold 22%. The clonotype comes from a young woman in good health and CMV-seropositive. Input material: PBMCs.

The DNA for the CDR3 is TGTGCCTGGAGTACCCAGATTCAAGAGACCCAGTACTTC. As protein: CAWSTQIQETQYF. The chain links TRBV30 to TRBJ2-5; no definite D call. Trimming shortened V by 2 bases and J by 2 bases, and 9 bases separated the two germline ends. The CDR3 is 13 residues long. Germline V lookup: CDR1 GTSNPN, CDR2 SVGIG (reference sequence).